The rows below give T cell receptor beta chains drawn from one sample of a study of lung T cells in sarcoidosis with Löfgren's syndrome. One entry per CDR3 protein results from TCRdb running MiXCR on the reads. The profile shows 58,000 or so distinct CDR3 sequences, 21% of them singletons. The sample consisted of CD4+ T cells from PBMCs. All receptors derive from a human donor with sarcoidosis (Löfgren's syndrome or another form), or a control subject (not recorded which). The CDR3 runs from the conserved cysteine through the conserved F or W. The order of the fields is V gene, D gene, J gene, CDR3 protein. The D gene is left open where the match is weak.

>TRBV7-3|-|TRBJ2-3
CASSSVPGLGKDTQYF
>TRBV10-3|TRBD1|TRBJ1-5
CAIQEGQGNNQPQHF
>TRBV28|TRBD1|TRBJ2-3
CASSSQGATDTQYF
>TRBV27|-|TRBJ1-1
CASSLFWGLNAEASF
>TRBV6-1|-|TRBJ2-3
CASSRQAGDTQYF
>TRBV6-1|TRBD1|TRBJ2-5
CASSVRPGQRIDQETQYF
>TRBV28|-|TRBJ2-4
CASSLQGAVAKNIQYF
>TRBV7-9|-|TRBJ2-2
CASSLRGNTGELFF
>TRBV28|-|TRBJ2-7
CASSSPPRVTYEQYF
>TRBV12-3/TRBV12-4|-|TRBJ1-5
CASSLKGQNSNQPQHF